This record concerns one T cell receptor beta chain sequence. The antigen it recognizes is unknown. Per-base quality was not reported, and no clone a single base away is much larger than it. V is shortened by 4 bases, J by 4 bases, and the region joining them spans 15 bases. From the germline V gene, CDR1 is SGHRS and CDR2 is YFSETQ. The CDR3 numbers 14 residues from cysteine through phenylalanine. The read is trimmed to its CDR3 DNA, 42 bases read in frame from base 1. The time point label corresponds to: about 28 days (+/-7) after the second vaccine dose. AZD1222 recipients whose second dose came at about 4 weeks and those whose second dose came at about 12 weeks were combined into one group, since spike-specific TCR depth and breadth did not differ between the two schedules. Vaccinee samples came from UK trials COV001 and COV002, including a single-blind randomized controlled phase 2/3 trial of AZD1222 (ChAdOx1 nCoV-19) in healthy adults. For TCRbeta chain sequencing, PBMC samples were collected from trial participants at day 0 and at day 28 after the second dose.

This sample was taken from a study of T cell responses to AZD1222 COVID-19 vaccine (dated by TCRdb to the early 2020s). Concerning the study at large: A total of just over 230 trial participants underwent TCR sequencing, of whom 200 to 220 had received two doses of AZD1222 and 26 had received two doses of the MenACWY control vaccine. Trial participants were enrolled by age into 18-55, 56-69 and 70-plus year subgroups, with about 150, 27 and 61 TCR-sequenced participants respectively. The investigation overall reported the following: The 56-69-year group was small, and its depth increase did not reach significance, likely because of low power. Conclusions about previously exposed vaccinees are limited, since just 6 or 7 AZD1222 recipients were seropositive for SARS-CoV-2 at baseline. Reportedly, close to half of the unique spike-specific TCRs recognized epitopes lying outside the regions that are mutated in the B.1.351 and B.1.1.7 variants. Participants were mostly white British, with more females than males. The authors suggested clonal diversity may have been underestimated. The vaccine-associated CD4 TCRs covered the entire spike protein, and the dominant responses fell in regions 160-218 and 743-854. Spike-specific TCR breadth and depth rose significantly after two AZD1222 doses compared with day 0 and with MenACWY recipients. Because no day 14 peak-response samples were available, the repertoires could be characterized only after the peak T cell response.

The CDR3 regions of human TCRbeta chains were analyzed by immunosequencing. In the authors' own workflow: TCRs in the repertoires were matched against a reference library of SARS-CoV-2-specific TCRs that had been generated with the MIRA antigen-specificity platform. Breadth was defined as the fraction of unique TCRs that were SARS-CoV-2-associated. Depth was defined as the fraction of total T cells that were SARS-CoV-2-associated. Using the MIRA data, each spike-specific TCR was mapped to the spike region that the TCR reacts to and placed in a CD4 or CD8 class. Log10-transformed breadth and depth values were compared by one-way ANOVA with Sidak's multiple comparisons tests. The source is immuneACCESS, and TCRdb retained only in-frame sequences with V and J called. Part of the clones is not carried over; for the studies checked, unresolved V genes explain less than half of this, and the remainder is unexplained. V and J calls and clone size are as listed in that table; D and trimming were resolved from the DNA. The sample has 100,000 to 150,000 clones on record, roughly 93% of them singletons. Of the sample, about 1.1% falls within the top ten clones.

This sequence was found in an adult who received the AZD1222 COVID-19 vaccine. The sequencing used peripheral blood, collected 28 days after the second AZD1222 dose. The V and J genes are TRBV5-1 and TRBJ2-7; matching of 5 bases hints at TRBD2 as the D gene. The CDR3 region has the sequence CASSRTPGQYEQYF. The DNA reads TGCGCCAGCAGCCGGACTCCAGGTCAGTACGAGCAGTACTTC. Where the CDR3 stops, the reference TRBV5-1 and TRBJ2-7 genes take over; the full variable domain is KAGVTQTPRYLIKTRGQQVTLSCSPISGHRSVSWYQQTPGQGLQFLFEYFSETQRNKGNFPGRFSGRQFSNSRSEMNVSTLELGDSALYLCASSRTPGQYEQYFGPGTRLTVT.